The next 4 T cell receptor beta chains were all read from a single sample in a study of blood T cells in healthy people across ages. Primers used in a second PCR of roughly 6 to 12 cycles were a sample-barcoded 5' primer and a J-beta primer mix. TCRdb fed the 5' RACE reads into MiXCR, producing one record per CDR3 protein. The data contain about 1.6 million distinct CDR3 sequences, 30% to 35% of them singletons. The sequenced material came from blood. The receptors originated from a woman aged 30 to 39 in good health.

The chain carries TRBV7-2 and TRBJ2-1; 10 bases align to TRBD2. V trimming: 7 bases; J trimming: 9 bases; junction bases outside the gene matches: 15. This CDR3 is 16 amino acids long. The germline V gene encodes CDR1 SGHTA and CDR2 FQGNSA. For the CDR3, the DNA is TGTGCCAGCAACCGAACCACTAGCGGGATGATGGGTGAGCAGTTCTTC. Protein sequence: CASNRTTSGMMGEQFF.

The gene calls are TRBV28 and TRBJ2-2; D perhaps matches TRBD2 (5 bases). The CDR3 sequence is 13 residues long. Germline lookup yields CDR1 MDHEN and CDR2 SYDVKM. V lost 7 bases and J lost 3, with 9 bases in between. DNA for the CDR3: TGTGCCAGCATGCGGGTTTACACCGGGGAGCTGTTTTTT. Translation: CASMRVYTGELFF.

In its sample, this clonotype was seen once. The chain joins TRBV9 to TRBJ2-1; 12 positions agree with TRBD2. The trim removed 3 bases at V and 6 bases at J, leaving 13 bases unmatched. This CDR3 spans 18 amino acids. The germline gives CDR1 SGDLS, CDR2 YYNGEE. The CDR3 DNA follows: TGTGCCAGCAGCGCCTCCCCGCGACTAGCGGGAGATTTCAATGAGCAGTTCTTC. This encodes CASSASPRLAGDFNEQFF.

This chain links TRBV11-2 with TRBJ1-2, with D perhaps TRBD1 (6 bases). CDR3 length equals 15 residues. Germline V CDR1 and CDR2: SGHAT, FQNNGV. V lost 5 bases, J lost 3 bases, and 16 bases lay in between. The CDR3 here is CASSDRDKGYYGYTF. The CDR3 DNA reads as TGTGCCAGCAGCGACCGGGACAAGGGATACTATGGCTACACCTTC.